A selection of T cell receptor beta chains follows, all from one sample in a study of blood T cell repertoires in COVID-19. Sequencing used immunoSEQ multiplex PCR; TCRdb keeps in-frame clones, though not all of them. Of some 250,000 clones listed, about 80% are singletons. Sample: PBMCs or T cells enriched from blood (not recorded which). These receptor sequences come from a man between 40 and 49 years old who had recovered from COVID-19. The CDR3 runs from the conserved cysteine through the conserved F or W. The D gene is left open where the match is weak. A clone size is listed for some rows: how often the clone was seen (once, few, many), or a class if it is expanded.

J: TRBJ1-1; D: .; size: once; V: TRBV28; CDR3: CASSLSRNTEAFF; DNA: TGTGCCAGCAGTCTAAGTAGGAACACTGAAGCTTTCTTT
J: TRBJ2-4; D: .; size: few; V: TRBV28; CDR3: CASSLSQGIRTKNIQYF; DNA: TGTGCCAGCAGTCTCTCTCAGGGAATTCGGACCAAAAACATTCAGTACTTC
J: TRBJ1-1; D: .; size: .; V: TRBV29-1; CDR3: CSADDRNTEAFF; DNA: TGCAGCGCCGATGACAGGAACACTGAAGCTTTCTTT
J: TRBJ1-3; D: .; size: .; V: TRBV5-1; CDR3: CASSLAGAGSGNTIYF; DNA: TGCGCCAGCAGTTTAGCGGGTGCCGGGTCTGGAAACACCATATATTTT
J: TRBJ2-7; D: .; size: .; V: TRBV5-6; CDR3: CASSLGGHEQYF; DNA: TGTGCCAGCAGCCTGGGGGGGCACGAGCAGTACTTC
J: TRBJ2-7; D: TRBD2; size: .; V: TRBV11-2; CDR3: CASSQIGGLAVDEQYF; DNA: TGTGCCAGCAGCCAAATAGGAGGACTAGCAGTTGACGAGCAGTACTTC
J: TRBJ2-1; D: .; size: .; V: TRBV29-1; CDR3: CSAGFAGGSSYNEQFF; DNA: TGCAGCGCCGGATTCGCTGGAGGGAGCTCCTACAATGAGCAGTTCTTC
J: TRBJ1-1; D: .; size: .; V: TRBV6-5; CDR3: CASVWGLNTEAFF; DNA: TGTGCCAGCGTTTGGGGGCTGAACACTGAAGCTTTCTTT
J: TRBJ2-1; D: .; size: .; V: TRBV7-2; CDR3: CASSPQARGTYNEQFF; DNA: TGTGCCAGCAGCCCCCAGGCACGGGGGACCTACAATGAGCAGTTCTTC
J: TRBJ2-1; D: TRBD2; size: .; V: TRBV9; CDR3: CASSEAGTSGSEQFF; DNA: TGTGCCAGCAGCGAGGCCGGGACTAGCGGCAGTGAGCAGTTCTTC
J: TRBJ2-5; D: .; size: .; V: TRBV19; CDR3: CASSGHNQETQYF; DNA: TGTGCCAGTAGTGGACATAACCAAGAGACCCAGTACTTC
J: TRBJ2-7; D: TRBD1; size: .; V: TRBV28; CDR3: CASSLLQGAAEQYF; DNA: TGTGCCAGCAGTTTACTACAGGGGGCAGCCGAGCAGTACTTC
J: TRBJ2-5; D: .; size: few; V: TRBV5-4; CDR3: CASSPTGFQETQYF; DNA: TGTGCCAGCAGCCCAACAGGTTTTCAAGAGACCCAGTACTTC
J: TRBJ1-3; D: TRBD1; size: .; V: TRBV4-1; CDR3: CASSRSTGGAGGNTIYF; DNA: TGCGCCAGCAGCCGCTCGACAGGGGGCGCCGGTGGAAACACCATATATTTT
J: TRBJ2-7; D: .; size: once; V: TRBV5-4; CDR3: CASSLGEPSHEQYF; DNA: TGTGCCAGCAGCCTCGGAGAGCCCTCCCACGAGCAGTACTTC
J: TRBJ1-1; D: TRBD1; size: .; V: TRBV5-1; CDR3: CASSPGTGNTEAFF; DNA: TGCGCCAGCAGCCCCGGGACAGGGAACACTGAAGCTTTCTTT
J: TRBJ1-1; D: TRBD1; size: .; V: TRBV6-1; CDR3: CASRHRDRGYTEAFF; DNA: TGTGCCAGCAGGCACCGGGACAGGGGGTATACTGAAGCTTTCTTT
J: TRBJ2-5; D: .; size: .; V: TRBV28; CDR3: CASSLISGETQYF; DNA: TGTGCCAGCAGTTTAATTTCGGGGGAGACCCAGTACTTC
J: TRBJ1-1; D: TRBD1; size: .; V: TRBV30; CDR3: CAWSGDRAEAFF; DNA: TGTGCCTGGAGCGGAGACAGGGCTGAAGCTTTCTTT
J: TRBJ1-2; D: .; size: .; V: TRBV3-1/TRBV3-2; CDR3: CASRVGQGFRKGGYTF; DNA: TGTGCCAGCAGGGTCGGGCAGGGGTTCAGAAAGGGGGGCTACACCTTC
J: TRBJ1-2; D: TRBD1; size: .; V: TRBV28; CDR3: CASSSQGLIYGYTF; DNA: TGTGCCAGCAGTTCACAGGGGTTGATCTATGGCTACACCTTC
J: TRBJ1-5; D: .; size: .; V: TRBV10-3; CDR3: CAISGVGGDQPQHF; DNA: TGTGCCATCAGTGGGGTAGGGGGGGATCAGCCCCAGCATTTT
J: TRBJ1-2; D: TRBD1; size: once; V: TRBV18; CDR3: CASSPPGTEGLGYTF; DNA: TGTGCCAGCTCACCACCCGGGACAGAAGGGCTTGGCTACACCTTC
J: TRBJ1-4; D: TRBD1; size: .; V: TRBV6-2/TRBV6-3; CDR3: CASSSSRDRNEKLFF; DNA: TGTGCCAGCAGTTCGAGTAGGGACAGAAATGAAAAACTGTTTTTT
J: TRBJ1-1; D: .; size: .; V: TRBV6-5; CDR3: CASSYYRENTEAFF; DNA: TGTGCCAGCAGTTACTACCGAGAGAACACTGAAGCTTTCTTT
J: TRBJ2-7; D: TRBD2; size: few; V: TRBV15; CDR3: CATSRGAAGKQYF; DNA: TGTGCCACCAGCAGAGGTGCAGCGGGAAAGCAGTACTTC
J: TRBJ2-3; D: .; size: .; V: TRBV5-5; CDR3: CASSFEPDTQYF; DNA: TGTGCCAGCAGCTTCGAGCCAGATACGCAGTATTTT
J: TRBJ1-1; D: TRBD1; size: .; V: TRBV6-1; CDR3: CASSETDRVVFLGNTEAFF; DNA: TGTGCCAGCAGTGAGACGGACAGGGTCGTGTTTTTGGGGAACACTGAAGCTTTCTTT
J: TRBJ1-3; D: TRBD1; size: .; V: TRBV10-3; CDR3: CAIKGQGANTIYF; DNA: TGTGCCATCAAGGGACAGGGGGCGAACACCATATATTTT
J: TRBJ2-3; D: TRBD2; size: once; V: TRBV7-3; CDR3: CASSFSGVSTDTQYF; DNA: TGTGCCAGCAGCTTTAGCGGGGTTAGCACAGATACGCAGTATTTT
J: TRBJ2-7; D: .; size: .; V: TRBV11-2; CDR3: CASSLGSAYEQYF; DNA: TGTGCCAGCAGCCTCGGGAGCGCGTACGAGCAGTACTTC
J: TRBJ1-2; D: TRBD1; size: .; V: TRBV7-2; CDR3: CASSWGQGAHGYTF; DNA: TGTGCCAGCAGCTGGGGACAGGGGGCGCATGGCTACACCTTC
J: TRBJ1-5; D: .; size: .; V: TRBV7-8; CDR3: CATGLAENYQPQHF; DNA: TGTGCCACGGGACTGGCAGAAAATTATCAGCCCCAGCATTTT
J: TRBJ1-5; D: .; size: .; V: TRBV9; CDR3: CASSTLGGAQHF; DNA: TGTGCCAGCAGCACATTAGGGGGGGCCCAGCATTTT
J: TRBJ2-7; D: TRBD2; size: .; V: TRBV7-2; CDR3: CASSFGRGYEQYF; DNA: TGTGCCAGCAGCTTCGGGAGGGGGTACGAGCAGTACTTC
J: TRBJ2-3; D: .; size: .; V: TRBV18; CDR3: CASSPPGGTTDTQYF; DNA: TGTGCCAGCTCACCACCCGGCGGGACTACAGATACGCAGTATTTT
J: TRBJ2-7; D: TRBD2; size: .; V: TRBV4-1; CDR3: CASSQGERGGRWEQYF; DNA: TGCGCCAGCAGCCAAGGGGAGCGGGGGGGCCGGTGGGAGCAGTACTTC
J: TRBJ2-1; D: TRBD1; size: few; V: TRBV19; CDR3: CASKAYRPGQGGNEQFF; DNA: TGTGCCAGTAAGGCGTACCGACCGGGACAGGGGGGCAATGAGCAGTTCTTC
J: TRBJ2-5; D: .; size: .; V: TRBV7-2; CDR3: CASSLHARGQETQYF; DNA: TGTGCCAGCAGCTTACACGCACGGGGTCAAGAGACCCAGTACTTC
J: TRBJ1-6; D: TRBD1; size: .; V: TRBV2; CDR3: CASRFRQGNNSPLHF; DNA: TGTGCCAGCAGATTCAGACAGGGTAACAATTCACCCCTCCACTTT
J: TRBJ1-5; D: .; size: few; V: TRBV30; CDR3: CAFSSSRGNQPQHF; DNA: TGTGCCTTCTCTTCAAGCAGGGGTAATCAGCCCCAGCATTTT
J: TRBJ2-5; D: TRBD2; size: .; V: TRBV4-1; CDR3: CASSEPRLAGAPRETQYF; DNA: TGCGCCAGCAGCGAACCTAGACTAGCGGGGGCTCCCCGAGAGACCCAGTACTTC
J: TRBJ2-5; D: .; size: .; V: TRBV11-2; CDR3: CASSHDTRETQYF; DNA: TGTGCCAGCAGCCATGACACTCGGGAGACCCAGTACTTC